A selection of T cell receptor beta chains follows, all from one sample in a study of cytomegalovirus exposure and HLA in healthy donors. Method: immunoSEQ multiplex PCR; TCRdb's copy keeps in-frame clones and lacks some. This table holds about 140,000 clones, around 82% found once. The sample comprised PBMCs. These receptors were collected from a man in his forties or fifties in good health and CMV-seropositive. Both conserved end residues are trimmed from each CDR3.

TRBJ2-3,TRBV5-4,ASSLGRAGPRDTQY
TRBJ2-5,TRBV5-1,ASSLVLAGAQETQY
TRBJ2-7,TRBV5-1,ASSYLPGLAGGMSSYEQY
TRBJ1-2,TRBV28,ASSWTGPREGYGYT
TRBJ1-3,TRBV18,ASSPGGTGNTIY
TRBJ1-6,TRBV19,ASGRGRDSPLH
TRBJ1-5,TRBV2,ASSAGTGPVYSNQPQH
TRBJ1-1,TRBV4-1,ASSQARDRANTEAF
TRBJ1-1,TRBV5-1,ASSYLTGTGATEAF
TRBJ1-4,TRBV10-3,AISDPGQGNEKLF